The entry below describes one T cell receptor beta chain. At one of its ends the junction is not consistent with the germline gene, which may arise from a read error. The sample belongs to a study of Ad26.COV2.S vaccination and SARS-CoV-2 variants. Per germline, CDR1 LGHDT and CDR2 YNNKEL (reference sequence). This CDR3 is built from 13 residues. Assay used: immunoSEQ multiplex PCR; TCRdb lists only in-frame clones, some missing. This table holds roughly 180,000 clones, roughly 89% found once. The receptor comes from a human donor who had recovered from COVID-19. The gene calls are TRBV3-1 (or the pseudogene TRBV3-2) and TRBJ2-5; no clear D gene. This material consisted of peripheral blood, taken after recovery from COVID-19. CDR3 DNA: TGTGCCAGCAGCCAGATGGGCCTCGGCTCATCGGACTTC. This gives the protein CASSQMGLGSSDF.